These T cell receptor beta chains were read from a single sample in a study of blood T cell repertoires in COVID-19. Sequencing was performed with immunoSEQ multiplex PCR; in TCRdb, only in-frame clones are kept and a portion is missing. The sample consists of 200,000 to 300,000 clones, 85% to 90% of them appearing once. The sequenced material came from peripheral blood. These receptors all stem from a woman between 40 and 55 years old who had recovered from COVID-19. The CDR3 runs from the conserved cysteine through the conserved F or W. D genes are given only for firm matches. Clone size is not always given. Where it is, it says once, few, many or a class for expanded clones.

TRBV18	once	TRBJ1-4	-	CASSPTGVIGEKLFF	TGTGCCAGCTCACCCACGGGGGTGATCGGGGAAAAACTGTTTTTT
TRBV24-1	-	TRBJ1-2	-	CATSGGVGYTF	TGTGCCACCAGTGGCGGGGTCGGCTACACCTTC
TRBV9	few	TRBJ1-2	TRBD1	CASSPRRGQLYGYTF	TGTGCCAGCAGCCCTCGACGGGGACAGCTCTATGGCTACACCTTC
TRBV6-5	-	TRBJ1-1	-	CASSYDLVGYGEAFF	TGTGCCAGCAGTTACGACCTCGTGGGCTACGGCGAAGCTTTCTTT
TRBV4-2	-	TRBJ1-2	TRBD1	CASSQVSRGQIIGYTF	TGTGCCAGCAGCCAAGTTAGTAGGGGGCAAATTATCGGCTACACCTTC
TRBV6-5	many	TRBJ2-7	TRBD1	CASSGQESSYEQYF	TGTGCCAGTTCCGGACAGGAAAGCTCCTACGAGCAGTACTTC
TRBV6-6	-	TRBJ1-1	-	CASKNRVGTEAFF	TGTGCCTCTAAAAACAGGGTGGGCACTGAAGCTTTCTTT
TRBV7-9	-	TRBJ2-1	-	CASSLPQLEQFF	TGTGCCAGCAGCTTACCCCAATTGGAGCAGTTCTTC
TRBV7-6	-	TRBJ1-2	-	CASSLEAAGPYGYTF	TGTGCCAGCAGCTTAGAGGCGGCAGGGCCCTATGGCTACACCTTC
TRBV23-1	-	TRBJ1-2	-	CASSPTGTLQNGYTF	TGCGCCAGCAGTCCCACCGGGACATTACAAAATGGCTACACCTTC
TRBV5-6	-	TRBJ1-1	-	CASSEQLNTEAFF	TGTGCCAGCAGTGAACAACTGAACACTGAAGCTTTCTTT
TRBV7-9	-	TRBJ2-3	TRBD2	CASSFFRTSGAPDTQYF	TGTGCCAGCAGCTTCTTCCGGACTAGCGGGGCCCCAGATACGCAGTATTTT
TRBV28	few	TRBJ1-6	-	CASKRGQNNSPLHF	TGTGCCAGTAAAAGGGGACAAAATAATTCACCCCTCCACTTT
TRBV4-2	once	TRBJ1-1	TRBD1	CASSPDRVPHTEAFF	TGTGCCAGCAGCCCAGACAGGGTCCCCCACACTGAAGCTTTCTTT
TRBV29-1	-	TRBJ2-1	TRBD1	CSVTGQSTANEQFF	TGCAGCGTTACGGGACAGTCAACGGCCAATGAGCAGTTCTTC
TRBV2	-	TRBJ1-2	TRBD1	CASSDRGYGYTF	TGTGCCAGCAGTGACAGGGGGTATGGCTACACCTTC
TRBV11-2	-	TRBJ1-6	-	CASSLRGANSPLHF	TGTGCCAGCAGCTTACGGGGTGCGAATTCACCCCTCCACTTT
TRBV29-1	few	TRBJ2-7	-	CSVEEAGFVTYEQYF	TGCAGCGTTGAAGAAGCCGGGTTTGTCACCTACGAGCAGTACTTC
TRBV7-2	-	TRBJ2-3	TRBD2	CASSFGGGFGLDTQYF	TGTGCCAGCAGCTTTGGCGGGGGATTTGGGTTAGATACGCAGTATTTT
TRBV21-1	once	TRBJ2-5	-	CASSPAGWLRTGEGLNRETQYF	TGTGCCAGCAGCCCTGCGGGGTGGCTAAGGACAGGGGAAGGGCTGAACCGAGAGACCCAGTACTTC
TRBV6-2/TRBV6-3	-	TRBJ2-7	TRBD2	CASSSGVNSYEQYF	TGTGCCAGCAGCAGCGGGGTTAACTCCTACGAGCAGTACTTC
TRBV5-5	few	TRBJ2-2	TRBD1	CASSLAPTTGGNTGELFF	TGTGCCAGCAGCTTGGCCCCTACGACAGGGGGGAACACCGGGGAGCTGTTTTTT
TRBV5-4	-	TRBJ1-2	TRBD1	CASRDRGHWGYTF	TGTGCCAGCAGGGACAGGGGGCATTGGGGCTACACCTTC
TRBV7-9	-	TRBJ1-1	TRBD1	CASSLGQGTRGTEAFF	TGTGCCAGCAGCCTGGGACAGGGCACGCGAGGGACTGAAGCTTTCTTT
TRBV5-1	-	TRBJ1-3	TRBD1	CASSLSPTGDSGNTIYF	TGCGCCAGCAGCCTATCCCCCACAGGGGACTCTGGAAACACCATATATTTT
TRBV9	-	TRBJ1-6	-	CASSVEAGHNSPLHF	TGTGCCAGCAGCGTAGAGGCAGGCCACAATTCACCCCTCCACTTT
TRBV9	-	TRBJ1-2	-	CASSVVGSHYGYTF	TGTGCCAGCAGCGTAGTGGGGAGCCACTATGGCTACACCTTC
TRBV15	once	TRBJ2-3	TRBD1	CATSTSPGGSTDTQYF	TGTGCCACCAGCACATCCCCAGGGGGAAGCACAGATACGCAGTATTTT
TRBV30	-	TRBJ2-1	TRBD2	CAWSGTSPAGQFF	TGTGCCTGGAGTGGGACTAGTCCGGCGGGGCAGTTCTTC
TRBV5-1	-	TRBJ2-2	-	CASRTGNTGELFF	TGCGCCAGCAGGACAGGGAACACCGGGGAGCTGTTTTTT
TRBV13	-	TRBJ2-6	-	CASSLVLGVGANVLTF	TGTGCCAGCAGCTTAGTGCTCGGGGTTGGGGCCAACGTCCTGACTTTC
TRBV30	-	TRBJ1-5	TRBD1	CAWSWGTDQPQHF	TGTGCCTGGAGCTGGGGGACAGATCAGCCCCAGCATTTT
TRBV5-1	-	TRBJ2-3	TRBD2	CASSSGTSGGAVDTQYF	TGCGCCAGCAGCTCCGGGACTAGCGGGGGGGCCGTAGATACGCAGTATTTT
TRBV18	-	TRBJ1-6	-	CASSPRDFNSPLHF	TGTGCCAGCTCACCCCGGGATTTTAATTCACCCCTCCACTTT
TRBV9	-	TRBJ2-7	-	CASSAGDTVNYEQYF	TGTGCCAGCAGCGCGGGGGATACAGTAAACTACGAGCAGTACTTC
TRBV10-1	-	TRBJ1-1	TRBD1	CASSELGQGAYTEAFF	TGCGCCAGCAGTGAGTTGGGACAGGGGGCTTACACTGAAGCTTTCTTT
TRBV2	-	TRBJ2-1	TRBD2	CASSGRSRGTSGGAYNEQFF	TGTGCCAGCAGTGGGAGGAGTAGAGGGACTAGCGGGGGGGCCTACAATGAGCAGTTCTTC
TRBV5-4	-	TRBJ1-5	-	CASSTQGTGNQPQHF	TGTGCCAGCAGCACCCAGGGAACGGGCAATCAGCCCCAGCATTTT
TRBV7-8	-	TRBJ1-2	TRBD1	CASSPGTGATYGYTF	TGTGCCAGCAGCCCCGGGACAGGAGCTACCTATGGCTACACCTTC
TRBV7-7	-	TRBJ2-5	TRBD1	CASSLSGTGGETQYF	TGTGCCAGCAGCTTATCCGGGACAGGAGGGGAGACCCAGTACTTC
TRBV6-1	-	TRBJ1-2	-	CASSEMGRVGYGYTF	TGTGCCAGCAGTGAAATGGGGAGGGTAGGCTATGGCTACACCTTC
TRBV13	-	TRBJ1-2	TRBD1	CASSPAGTGGRYGYTF	TGTGCCAGCAGCCCCGCCGGCACAGGGGGTAGGTATGGCTACACCTTC
TRBV7-9	-	TRBJ2-3	-	CASSTRRGFHTQYF	TGTGCCAGCAGCACCCGACGAGGGTTTCATACGCAGTATTTT
TRBV9	few	TRBJ2-7	-	CASSGAGTYEQYF	TGTGCCAGCAGCGGTGCAGGGACCTACGAGCAGTACTTC
TRBV5-1	-	TRBJ2-1	TRBD1	CASSLGDRGRLEQFF	TGCGCCAGCAGCTTGGGGGACAGGGGGCGCCTTGAGCAGTTCTTC
TRBV19	-	TRBJ2-7	TRBD1	CASSIGHRGYNEQYF	TGTGCCAGTAGTATAGGGCACAGGGGATACAACGAGCAGTACTTC
TRBV28	-	TRBJ1-5	-	CASSFLAENQPQHF	-
TRBV2	once	TRBJ1-1	TRBD1	CASRDRVDTEAFF	TGTGCCAGCAGGGACAGGGTGGACACTGAAGCTTTCTTT
TRBV29-1	-	TRBJ2-3	TRBD2	CSVEDIAGGFIDTQYF	TGCAGCGTTGAAGATATAGCGGGGGGGTTCATAGATACGCAGTATTTT
TRBV19	-	TRBJ2-7	TRBD1	CATMGATGVNEQYF	TGTGCCACCATGGGGGCAACAGGGGTCAACGAGCAGTACTTC
TRBV5-1	few	TRBJ2-5	TRBD1	CASSTGAVQETQYF	TGCGCCAGCAGTACAGGGGCCGTCCAAGAGACCCAGTACTTC
TRBV6-5	-	TRBJ1-3	-	CASSKLPPGNTIYF	TGTGCCAGCAGTAAACTCCCGCCTGGAAACACCATATATTTT
TRBV9	-	TRBJ1-6	TRBD1	CASSVVQGDLHF	TGTGCCAGCAGCGTAGTTCAGGGGGATCTCCACTTT